The sequence of this T cell receptor beta chain was determined in a study of CD8+CD57+ T cells in acquired aplastic anemia. The CDR3 loop spans 15 amino acids. V was trimmed by 0 bases and J by 4 bases, leaving 10 bases between them. Per germline, CDR1 LNHNV and CDR2 YYDKDF (reference sequence). TCR beta VDJ combinations and CDR3 sequences were profiled from genomic DNA. TCRdb processed the reads anew with MiXCR; each CDR3 protein has one entry. The sample holds some 190,000 distinct CDR3 sequences; less than 55% are singletons and the top ten take under 3%. In regard to this clonotype: Its specificity is not known.

Study-level findings and limits: Patients and controls shared twenty-nine CD8+ CDR3 sequences.

This clonotype was sampled from a human donor in good health. This chain joins TRBV15 and TRBJ1-5; the D is unclear. The sequenced sample consisted of sorted CD4+, CD8+, or CD8+CD57+ T cells (not recorded which) from PBMCs. The CDR3 sequence is CATSRDVTGNQPQHF. Here the CDR3 DNA reads TGTGCCACCAGCAGAGATGTCACGGGAAATCAGCCCCAGCATTTT.